This note documents a single TCR beta chain sequence. Its target is not known. The data originate from a study of T cell repertoires in cytomegalovirus infection. Trimming took off 4 bases at V and 11 bases at J, with 20 bases between the two ends. The CDR3 totals 15 residues. From germline, CDR1 is MDHEN and CDR2 SYDVKM. Overall study findings and caveats: Summed public TCR beta family frequency identified CMV carriers bearing the relevant HLA.

Each CDR3 protein is one row after TCRdb ran MiXCR on the reads. The sample carries 300,000 or so distinct CDR3 sequences, around 10% recorded once. This sequence originates from a human donor in good health (CMV status not recorded). Some clones in this sample may be carry-over from other donors' samples. Source material: PBMCs. J is TRBJ1-4 and V is TRBV28, with D uncertain. The DNA of the CDR3 is TGTGCCAGCAGTTCCCCCACGGCAGGCTCGTGGAAACTGTTTTTT. It encodes CASSSPTAGSWKLFF.